This T cell receptor beta chain was documented in a study of response to subunit inactivated influenza vaccine. Study-level points and caveats: The authors offered the suggestion that each seasonal influenza vaccination recruits few new T cells.

A single record per CDR3 protein comes from TCRdb applying MiXCR to the RT-PCR reads. This repertoire shows about 530,000 distinct CDR3 sequences, about 11% found once; its top ten account for 10%. This clonotype turned up a few times. Its antigen is still unknown. The CDR3 spans 14 residues. J gave up 5 bases and V 1 base, and 4 bases lay outside the gene matches. V gene TRBV12-3 or TRBV12-4 combines with J gene TRBJ1-1, with TRBD1 matching 7 bases. The clonotype was recovered from a man in his fifties who received an inactivated influenza vaccine. The sequences come from PBMCs from blood, collected on the day of vaccination. The CDR3 nucleotides read TGTGCCAGCAGTTTAGTGGCAGGGGGTACTGAAGCTTTCTTT. Protein product: CASSLVAGGTEAFF.